The next 10 T cell receptor beta chains were all read from a single sample in a study of human T cells and chemical hapten exposure. TCRdb re-called the RACE reads with MiXCR, one entry per CDR3 protein. Of a few hundred thousand distinct CDR3 sequences listed, approximately 4.4% are singletons. This sample's time point: patch test 1, 2 weeks after DPC sensitization. Treatment: therapeutic diphenylcyclopropenone sensitization with weekly scalp DPC. The sequenced sample was whole blood, obtained in connection with sensitization to the hapten diphenylcyclopropenone (DPC). Source of these receptors: a woman aged 45-59 years with alopecia areata. Some clones in this sample may be carry-over from other donors' samples.

This clonotype was seen a few times. In nucleotides, the CDR3 is TGTGCCAGCAGGGGACAGAACACCGGGGAGCTGTTTTTT. Translating it yields CASRGQNTGELFF. The chain carries TRBV27 and TRBJ2-2; D is possibly TRBD1 (6 bases). This CDR3 spans 13 amino acids. Germline values: CDR1 MNHEY, CDR2 SMNVEV (reference sequence). Trimming took off 6 bases at V and 1 base at J, with 6 bases between the two ends.

Only a few counts were recorded for this clonotype. The chain employs TRBV7-9 and TRBJ2-3; 12 bases agree with TRBD2. Per the germline V gene, CDR1 is SEHNR and CDR2 is FQNEAQ (reference sequence). Germline trimming cut 5 bases from V and 6 bases from J; bases unmatched to any gene: 6. This CDR3 is built from 15 residues. The CDR3 loop is CASSRTSGEVDTQYF. Written as DNA, the CDR3 is TGTGCCAGCAGCCGGACTAGCGGGGAAGTGGATACGCAGTATTTT.

Many counts were recorded for this clonotype. The CDR3, as DNA: TGCAGCGTTGAGGCGGGGGCCGGGTATGGCTACACCTTC. This sequence encodes CSVEAGAGYGYTF. This chain joins TRBV29-1 and TRBJ1-2; tentatively, D is TRBD1 (6 bases). The CDR3 is 13 amino acids. Trimming cost V 3 bases and J 5 bases, with 13 bases left between them. The germline gives CDR1 SQVTM, CDR2 ANQGSEA.

The rearrangement links TRBV27 to TRBJ2-7; 9 nucleotides agree with TRBD2. V lost 3 bases and J lost 4; bases outside the gene matches: 7. This CDR3 contains 15 residues. CDR1 is MNHEY and CDR2 is SMNVEV in the germline V gene (reference sequence). The CDR3 DNA is TGTGCCAGCAGTTTTAATGCGGGAGGGATTTACGAGCAGTACTTC. Translating it yields CASSFNAGGIYEQYF.

V and J are TRBV6-2 or TRBV6-3 and TRBJ2-3, with 16 bases identical to TRBD2. V was pared by 5 bases and J by 3 bases, with 5 bases of the junction left unmatched. Germline V gene data show CDR1 as MNHEY and CDR2 as SVGEGT. The CDR3 has 17 residues. The CDR3 here is CASSTGLAGGPTDTQYF. CDR3 sequence (DNA): TGTGCCAGCAGTACGGGACTAGCGGGGGGGCCGACAGATACGCAGTATTTT.

Ten or more counts support this clonotype. This chain's CDR3 is CANRTPYGYTF. The CDR3 DNA reads TGTGCCAACCGGACTCCTTATGGCTACACCTTC. V is TRBV28 and J is TRBJ1-2, with D unresolved. Germline assignment: CDR1 MDHEN and CDR2 SYDVKM. CDR3 size: 11 residues. V was cut by 10 bases and J by 5 bases, with 11 bases left in between.

This clonotype was counted at least ten times. The J gene is TRBJ2-2, the V gene TRBV6-1; D not resolved. The CDR3 covers 13 residues. Germline CDR1 is MNHNS and CDR2 is SASEGT. V shed 5 bases and J shed 2 bases, with 6 bases lying between them. The CDR3 here is CASSTPNTGELFF. CDR3 nucleotides: TGTGCCAGCAGTACACCAAACACCGGGGAGCTGTTTTTT.

The chain is built from TRBV6-6 and TRBJ2-3; D gene ambiguous. The CDR3 consists of 11 residues. Trimming cost V 8 bases and J 5 bases, with 8 bases left between them. Germline V CDR1 and CDR2: MNHNY, SVGAGI (reference sequence). CDR3 residues: CASGTGDTQYF. In nucleotides, the CDR3 is TGTGCCAGCGGCACGGGAGATACGCAGTATTTT.

This clonotype was seen ten or more times. The V gene is TRBV12-3 or TRBV12-4, the J gene TRBJ1-2; 8 bases match TRBD1. The CDR3 is 15 residues long. V shed 2 bases and J 3 bases; nucleotides not matched to a gene: 5. CDR3 DNA sequence: TGTGCCAGCAGTTTACGGTTGGACAGGGACTATGGCTACACCTTC. Translated, it gives CASSLRLDRDYGYTF.

This clonotype has at least ten counts. This chain connects TRBV20-1 to TRBJ1-1; no reliable D call. In germline, CDR1 is DFQATT, CDR2 SNEGSKA (reference sequence). V was clipped by 1 base and J by 11 bases, with 14 bases between them. The CDR3 contains 12 residues. The CDR3 DNA reads TGCAGTGCTAGAGGACGCACACTGAATGCTTTCTTT. Translating gives CSARGRTLNAFF.